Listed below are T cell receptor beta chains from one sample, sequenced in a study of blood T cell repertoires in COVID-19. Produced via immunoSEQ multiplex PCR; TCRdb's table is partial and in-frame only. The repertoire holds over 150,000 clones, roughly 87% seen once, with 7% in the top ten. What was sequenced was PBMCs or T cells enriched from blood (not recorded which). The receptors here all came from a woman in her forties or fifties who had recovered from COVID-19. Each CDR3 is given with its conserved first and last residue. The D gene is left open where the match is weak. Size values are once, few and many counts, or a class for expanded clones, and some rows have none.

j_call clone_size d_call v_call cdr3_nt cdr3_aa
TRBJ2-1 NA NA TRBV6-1 TGTGCCAGCAGTGAAGTAGGGGGTTTCTACAATGAGCAGTTCTTC CASSEVGGFYNEQFF
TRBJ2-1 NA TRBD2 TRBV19 TGTGCCAGTAGGCTAGCGGGAGGAGGTATTATGGGGGTCCACAATGAGCAGTTCTTC CASRLAGGGIMGVHNEQFF
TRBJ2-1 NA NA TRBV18 TGTGCCAGCTCCCAAACCTCTAATACCCATGAGCAGTTCTTC CASSQTSNTHEQFF
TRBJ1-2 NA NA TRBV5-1 TGCGCCAGCAGCCGAGGGGCATACAGGGAAGCTAACTATGGCTACACCTTC CASSRGAYREANYGYTF
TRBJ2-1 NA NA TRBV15 TGTGCCACCAGCGACCGGGACAACAATGAGCAGTTCTTC CATSDRDNNEQFF
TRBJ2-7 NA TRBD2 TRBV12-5 TGTGCTAGTGGTTTGCCCGTCCGTGGGCTAGCGGCCACCTACGAGCAGTACTTC CASGLPVRGLAATYEQYF
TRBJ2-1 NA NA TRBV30 TGTGCCTGGAGTGTAAACAGCAATGAGCAGTTCTTC CAWSVNSNEQFF
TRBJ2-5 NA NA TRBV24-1 TGTGCCACCAGTGATTTGGGACAGCCACAAGAGACCCAGTACTTC CATSDLGQPQETQYF
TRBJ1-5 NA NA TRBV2 TGTGCCAGCAGTGAAGCTTGGAGGGGTCAGCCCCAGCATTTT CASSEAWRGQPQHF
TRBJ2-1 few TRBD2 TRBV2 TGTGCCAGCACCATACTACTTAGCGGGAGTGGGTTCTTC CASTILLSGSGFF
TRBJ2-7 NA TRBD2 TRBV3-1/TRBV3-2 TGTGCCAGCAGCCCAGCAGGGACTACGGGCTCCTACGAGCAGTACTTC CASSPAGTTGSYEQYF
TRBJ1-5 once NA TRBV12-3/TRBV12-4 TGTGCCAGCAACCGGGACTCCAATCAGCCCCAGCATTTT CASNRDSNQPQHF
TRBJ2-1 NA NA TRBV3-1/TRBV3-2 TGTGCCAGCAGTTTCCGGGACATCCGCAATGAGCAGTTCTTC CASSFRDIRNEQFF
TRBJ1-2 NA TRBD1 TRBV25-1 TGTGCCAGCAGTGAAGGGACAGGGCGAGTGGCTGGCTACACCTTC CASSEGTGRVAGYTF
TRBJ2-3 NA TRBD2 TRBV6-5 TGTGCCAGCAGGGTAGCGGGAGGCACAGATACGCAGTATTTT CASRVAGGTDTQYF
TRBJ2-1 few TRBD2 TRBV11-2 TGTGCCAGCAGCCGCCTAAAAGGACTAGTCAATGAGCAGTTCTTC CASSRLKGLVNEQFF
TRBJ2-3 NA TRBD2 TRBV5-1 TGCGCCAGCAGCCCCAGCGGGACGAGCACAGATACGCAGTATTTT CASSPSGTSTDTQYF
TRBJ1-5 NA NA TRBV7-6 TGTGCCAGCAGCCTAGGAGGATTAAGCAATCAGCCCCAGCATTTT CASSLGGLSNQPQHF
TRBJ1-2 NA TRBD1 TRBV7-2 TGTGCCAGCACCCGACAGGGCGCCAACTATGGCTACACCTTC CASTRQGANYGYTF
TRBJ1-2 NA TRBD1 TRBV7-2 TGTGCCAGCAGCCACACAGGGGGCCCTAACTATGGCTACACCTTC CASSHTGGPNYGYTF
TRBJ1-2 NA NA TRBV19 TGTGCCAGTAGTCCCCAACAAGACTATGGCTACACCTTC CASSPQQDYGYTF
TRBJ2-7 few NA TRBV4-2 TGTGCCAGCAGCCAAGAGGGGAGTGCACAGGGTGGCGAGCAGTACTTC CASSQEGSAQGGEQYF
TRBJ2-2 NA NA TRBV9 TGTGCCAGCAGCGTAGACACCCTGAACACCGGGGAGCTGTTTTTT CASSVDTLNTGELFF
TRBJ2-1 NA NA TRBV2 TGTGCCAGCAGTGAGGAGCGGTACAATGAGCAGTTCTTC CASSEERYNEQFF
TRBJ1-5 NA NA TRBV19 TGTGCCATTGGGGGGACGGGCATGCAGCCCCAGCATTTT CAIGGTGMQPQHF
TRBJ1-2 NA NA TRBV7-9 TGTGCCAGCAGCCACAACCTACAGGACTATGGCTACACCTTC CASSHNLQDYGYTF
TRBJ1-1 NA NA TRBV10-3 TGTGCCATCAGTGATGGCACAGGCCGAAGAGGAAACACTGAAGCTTTCTTT CAISDGTGRRGNTEAFF
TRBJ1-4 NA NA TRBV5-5 TGTGCCAGCAGCGCCATGAGCTGGGAGCTTGGCGGAAAACTGTTTTTT CASSAMSWELGGKLFF
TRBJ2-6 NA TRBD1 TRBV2 TGTGCCAGCAGTGAGCGGCAGGGGGATGGGGCCAACGTCCTGACTTTC CASSERQGDGANVLTF
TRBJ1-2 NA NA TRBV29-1 TGCAGCGTTGAGAGTTCCAACTATGGCTACACCTTC CSVESSNYGYTF
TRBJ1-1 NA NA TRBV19 TGTGCCAGTAGTCAGGGGTTGATGAACACTGAAGCTTTCTTT CASSQGLMNTEAFF
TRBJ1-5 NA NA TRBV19 TGTGCCAGTAGTACCCGGGGAACCGCTAATAGCAATCAGCCCCAGCATTTT CASSTRGTANSNQPQHF
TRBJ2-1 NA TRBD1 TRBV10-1 TGCGCCAGCACCTCCGGGACAGGGGGCCGCCATGAGCAGTTCTTC CASTSGTGGRHEQFF
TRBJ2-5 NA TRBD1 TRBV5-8 TGTGCCAGCAGCTGGAGTGGGGGACAGGGCGAGACCCAGTACTTC CASSWSGGQGETQYF
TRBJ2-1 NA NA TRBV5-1 TGCGCCAGCAGCCCGGTCCCTGAGGCCTACAATGAGCAGTTCTTC CASSPVPEAYNEQFF
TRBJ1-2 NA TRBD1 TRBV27 TGTGCCAGCAGACTAGGGGGCGCGGGAGGCTACACCTTC CASRLGGAGGYTF
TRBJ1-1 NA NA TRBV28 TGTGCCAGCAGTACTTACACTGAAGCTTTCTTT CASSTYTEAFF
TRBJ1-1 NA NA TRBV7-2 TGTGCCAGCAGCTTAGGGGGCGCAGGCACTGAAGCTTTCTTT CASSLGGAGTEAFF
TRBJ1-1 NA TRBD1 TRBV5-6 TGTGCCAGCAGCTCCGGGACAGGGGCTCATAACACTGAAGCTTTCTTT CASSSGTGAHNTEAFF
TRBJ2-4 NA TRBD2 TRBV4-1 TGCGCCAGCAGCCAAGTGGGGGGGAAAAACATTCAGTACTTC CASSQVGGKNIQYF
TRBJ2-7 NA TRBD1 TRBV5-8 TGTGCCAGCAGCTCGACGGGACAGCGTTCCTACGAGCAGTACTTC CASSSTGQRSYEQYF
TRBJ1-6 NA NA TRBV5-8 TGTGCCAGCAGCTCCCGTCGGGTGTCGCTTAACAATTCACCCCTCCACTTT CASSSRRVSLNNSPLHF
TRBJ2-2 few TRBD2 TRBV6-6 TGTGCCAGCAGTCCTTGGGTAGCGGGCACCCGAAACACCGGGGAGCTGTTTTTT CASSPWVAGTRNTGELFF
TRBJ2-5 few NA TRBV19 TGTGCCACCGCGAGATCTGGGGCAGAGACCCAGTACTTC CATARSGAETQYF
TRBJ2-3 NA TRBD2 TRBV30 TGTGCCTGGACTCCCCGGGGGGGGCCAGATACGCAGTATTTT CAWTPRGGPDTQYF
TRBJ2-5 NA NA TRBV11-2 TGTGCCAGCAGCCACCCGGACAGTCCCAGGGAGACCCAGTACTTC CASSHPDSPRETQYF
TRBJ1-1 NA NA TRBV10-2 TGCGCCAGCAGTGAGTTTTTTTTGGGGACTTCGAACACTGAAGCTTTCTTT CASSEFFLGTSNTEAFF
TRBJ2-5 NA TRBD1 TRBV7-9 TGTGCCAGCAGTTACACCGGGACAGGGGAAGAGACCCAGTACTTC CASSYTGTGEETQYF
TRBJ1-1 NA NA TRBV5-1 TGCGCCAGCAGCCCGGGACACATGAACACTGAAGCTTTCTTT CASSPGHMNTEAFF
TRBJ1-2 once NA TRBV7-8 TGTGCCAGCAGCCTTCACGAGATGAGCTATGGCTACACCTTC CASSLHEMSYGYTF
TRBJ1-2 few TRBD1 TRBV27 TGTGCCAGCAGTTTCGCAGGGACAGAATATGGCTACACCTTC CASSFAGTEYGYTF